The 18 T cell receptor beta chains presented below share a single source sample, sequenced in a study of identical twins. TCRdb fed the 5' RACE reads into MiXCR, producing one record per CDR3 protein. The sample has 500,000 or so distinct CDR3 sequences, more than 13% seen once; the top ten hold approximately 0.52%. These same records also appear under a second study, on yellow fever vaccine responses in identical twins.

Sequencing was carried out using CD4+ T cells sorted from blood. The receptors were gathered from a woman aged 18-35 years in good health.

This chain's CDR3 is CASSPPYGNTEAFF. The CDR3 nucleotides read TGTGCCAGCTCACCACCGTACGGAAACACTGAAGCTTTCTTT. This chain connects TRBV18 to TRBJ1-1; D is ambiguous. The CDR3 is 14 amino acids. Germline CDR1 reads KGHSH; CDR2 reads LQKENI. Between the trimmed V and J ends, which lost 0 bases and 2 bases, there was a span of 7 bases.

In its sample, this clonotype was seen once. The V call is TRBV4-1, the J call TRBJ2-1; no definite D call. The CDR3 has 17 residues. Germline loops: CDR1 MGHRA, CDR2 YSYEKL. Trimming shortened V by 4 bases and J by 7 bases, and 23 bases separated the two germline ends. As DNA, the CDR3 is TGCGCCAGCAGCCCCATACTAAAAATGTTTCAGAAGAATGAGCAGTTCTTC. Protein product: CASSPILKMFQKNEQFF.

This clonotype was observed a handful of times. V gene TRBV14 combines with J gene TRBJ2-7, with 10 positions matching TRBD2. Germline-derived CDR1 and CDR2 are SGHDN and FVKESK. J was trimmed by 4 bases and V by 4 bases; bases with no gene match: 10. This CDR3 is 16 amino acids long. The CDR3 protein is CASSPGWLAGVYEQYF. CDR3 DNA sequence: TGTGCCAGCAGCCCAGGATGGCTAGCGGGAGTATACGAGCAGTACTTC.

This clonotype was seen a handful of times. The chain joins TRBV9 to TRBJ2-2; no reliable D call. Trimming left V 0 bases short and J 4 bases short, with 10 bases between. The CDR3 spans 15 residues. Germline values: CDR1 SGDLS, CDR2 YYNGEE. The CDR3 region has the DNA TGTGCCAGCAGCGTAGCTCCTAGGAGCACCGGGGAGCTGTTTTTT. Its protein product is CASSVAPRSTGELFF.

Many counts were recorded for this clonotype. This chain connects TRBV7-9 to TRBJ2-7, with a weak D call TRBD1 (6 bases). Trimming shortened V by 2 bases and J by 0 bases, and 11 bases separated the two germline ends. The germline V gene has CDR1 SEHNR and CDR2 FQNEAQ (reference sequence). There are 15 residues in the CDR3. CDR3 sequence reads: CASSLSRDTSYEQYF. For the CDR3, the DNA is TGTGCCAGCAGCTTATCCCGGGACACCTCCTACGAGCAGTACTTC.

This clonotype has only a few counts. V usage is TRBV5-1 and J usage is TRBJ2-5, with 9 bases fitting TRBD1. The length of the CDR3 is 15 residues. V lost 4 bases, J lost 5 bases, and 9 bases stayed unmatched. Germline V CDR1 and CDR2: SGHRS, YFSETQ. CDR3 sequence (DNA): TGCGCCAGCAGCGGGACAGGGTCCCCGGTTGAGACCCAGTACTTC. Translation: CASSGTGSPVETQYF.

CDR3 sequence (DNA): TGTGCCAGCAGCGTAGGTTTTCAGAACACTGAAGCTTTCTTT. Translation: CASSVGFQNTEAFF. The chain joins TRBV9 to TRBJ1-1; no reliable D call. There are 14 residues in the CDR3. Germline-derived CDR1 and CDR2 are SGDLS and YYNGEE. Deletions cut 0 bases from V and 1 base from J, with 7 bases between.

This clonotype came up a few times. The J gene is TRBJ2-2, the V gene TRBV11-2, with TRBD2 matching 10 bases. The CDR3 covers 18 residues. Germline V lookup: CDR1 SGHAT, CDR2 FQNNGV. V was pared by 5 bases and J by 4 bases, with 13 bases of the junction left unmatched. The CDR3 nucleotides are TGTGCCAGCAGCGTAGGGGATCTAGCGGGAGAGTCCACCGGGGAGCTGTTTTTT. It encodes CASSVGDLAGESTGELFF. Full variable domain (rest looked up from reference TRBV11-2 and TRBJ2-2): EAGVAQSPRYKIIEKRQSVAFWCNPISGHATLYWYQQILGQGPKLLIQFQNNGVVDDSQLPKDRFSAERLKGVDSTLKIQPAKLEDSAVYLCASSVGDLAGESTGELFFGEGSRLTVL.

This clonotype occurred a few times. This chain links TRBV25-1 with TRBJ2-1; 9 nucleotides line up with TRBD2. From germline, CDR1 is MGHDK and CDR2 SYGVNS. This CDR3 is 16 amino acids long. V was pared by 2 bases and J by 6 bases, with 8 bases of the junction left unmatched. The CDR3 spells CASSERLAGNANEQFF. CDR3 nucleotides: TGTGCCAGCAGTGAAAGGCTAGCGGGAAATGCCAATGAGCAGTTCTTC.

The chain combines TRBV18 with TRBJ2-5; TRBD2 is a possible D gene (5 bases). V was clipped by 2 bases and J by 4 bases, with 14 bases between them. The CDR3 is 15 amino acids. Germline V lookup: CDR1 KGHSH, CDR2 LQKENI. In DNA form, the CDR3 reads TGTGCCAGCTCACCATCCTATGGGAGTCGAGAGACCCAGTACTTC. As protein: CASSPSYGSRETQYF.

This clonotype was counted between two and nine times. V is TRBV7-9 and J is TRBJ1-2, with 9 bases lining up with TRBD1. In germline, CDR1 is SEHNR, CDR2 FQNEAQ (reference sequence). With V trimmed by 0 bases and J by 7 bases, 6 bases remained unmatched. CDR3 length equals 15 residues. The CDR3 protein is CASSLAIPDRGGYTF. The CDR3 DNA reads TGTGCCAGCAGCTTAGCCATCCCGGACAGGGGTGGCTACACCTTC.

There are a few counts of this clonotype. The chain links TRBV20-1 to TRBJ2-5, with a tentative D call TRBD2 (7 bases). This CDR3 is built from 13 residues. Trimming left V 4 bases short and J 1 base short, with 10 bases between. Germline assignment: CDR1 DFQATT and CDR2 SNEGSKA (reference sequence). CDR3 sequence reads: CSANREGQETQYF. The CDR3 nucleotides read TGCAGTGCTAACAGGGAGGGCCAAGAGACCCAGTACTTC.

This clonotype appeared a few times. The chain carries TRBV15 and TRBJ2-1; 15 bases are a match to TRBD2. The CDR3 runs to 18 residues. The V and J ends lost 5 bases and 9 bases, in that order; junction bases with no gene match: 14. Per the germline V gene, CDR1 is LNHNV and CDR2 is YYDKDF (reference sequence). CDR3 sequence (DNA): TGTGCCACCAGCGTCAGAGCCTGGGGACTAGCGGGAGGTAGTGAGCAGTTCTTC. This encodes CATSVRAWGLAGGSEQFF.

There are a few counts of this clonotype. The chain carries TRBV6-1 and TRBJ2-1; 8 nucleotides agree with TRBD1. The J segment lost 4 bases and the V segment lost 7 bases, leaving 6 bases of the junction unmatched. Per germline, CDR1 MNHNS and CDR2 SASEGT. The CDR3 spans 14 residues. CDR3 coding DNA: TGTGCCAGCATTCCCGGACAGGGTTACAATGAGCAGTTCTTC. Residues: CASIPGQGYNEQFF.

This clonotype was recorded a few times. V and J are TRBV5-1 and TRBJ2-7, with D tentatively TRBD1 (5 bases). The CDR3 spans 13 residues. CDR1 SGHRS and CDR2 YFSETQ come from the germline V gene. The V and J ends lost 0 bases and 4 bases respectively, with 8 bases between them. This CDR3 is CASSLGQHYEQYF. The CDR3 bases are TGCGCCAGCAGCTTGGGACAGCATTACGAGCAGTACTTC.

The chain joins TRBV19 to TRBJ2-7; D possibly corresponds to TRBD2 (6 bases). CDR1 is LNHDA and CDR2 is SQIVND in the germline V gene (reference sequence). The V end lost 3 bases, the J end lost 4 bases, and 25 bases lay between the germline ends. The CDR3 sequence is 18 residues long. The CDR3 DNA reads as TGTGCCAGTAGTATCCTCCTAGCCTGGGCAGGAGGGGTTTACGAGCAGTACTTC. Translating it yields CASSILLAWAGGVYEQYF.

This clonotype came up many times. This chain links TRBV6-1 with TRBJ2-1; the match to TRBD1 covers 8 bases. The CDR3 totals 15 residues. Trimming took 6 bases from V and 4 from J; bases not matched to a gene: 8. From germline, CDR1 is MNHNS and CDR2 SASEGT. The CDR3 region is CASRSTGGTYNEQFF. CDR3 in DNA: TGTGCCAGCAGGTCCACAGGGGGGACGTACAATGAGCAGTTCTTC.

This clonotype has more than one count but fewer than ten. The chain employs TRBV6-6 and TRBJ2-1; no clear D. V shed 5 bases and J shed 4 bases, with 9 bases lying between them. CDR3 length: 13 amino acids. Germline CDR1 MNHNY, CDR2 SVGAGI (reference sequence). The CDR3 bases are TGTGCCAGCAGTGACGGGCCATACAATGAGCAGTTCTTC. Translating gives CASSDGPYNEQFF.